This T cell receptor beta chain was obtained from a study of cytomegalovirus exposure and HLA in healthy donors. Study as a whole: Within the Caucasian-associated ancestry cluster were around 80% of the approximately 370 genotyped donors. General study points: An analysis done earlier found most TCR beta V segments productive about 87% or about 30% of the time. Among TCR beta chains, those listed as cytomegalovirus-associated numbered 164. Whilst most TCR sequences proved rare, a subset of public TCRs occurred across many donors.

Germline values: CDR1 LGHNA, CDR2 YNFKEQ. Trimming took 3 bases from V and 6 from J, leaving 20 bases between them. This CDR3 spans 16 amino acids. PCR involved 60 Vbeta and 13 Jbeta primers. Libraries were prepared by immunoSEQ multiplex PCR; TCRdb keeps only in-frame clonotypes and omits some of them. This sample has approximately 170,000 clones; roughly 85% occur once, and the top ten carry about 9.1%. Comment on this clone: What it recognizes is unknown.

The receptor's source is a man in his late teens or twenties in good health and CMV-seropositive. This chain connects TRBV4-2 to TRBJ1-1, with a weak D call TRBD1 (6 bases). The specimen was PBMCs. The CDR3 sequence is CASSHLRGGGSSEAFF. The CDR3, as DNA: TGTGCCAGCAGCCACCTCAGGGGTGGGGGCTCGTCTGAAGCTTTCTTT.